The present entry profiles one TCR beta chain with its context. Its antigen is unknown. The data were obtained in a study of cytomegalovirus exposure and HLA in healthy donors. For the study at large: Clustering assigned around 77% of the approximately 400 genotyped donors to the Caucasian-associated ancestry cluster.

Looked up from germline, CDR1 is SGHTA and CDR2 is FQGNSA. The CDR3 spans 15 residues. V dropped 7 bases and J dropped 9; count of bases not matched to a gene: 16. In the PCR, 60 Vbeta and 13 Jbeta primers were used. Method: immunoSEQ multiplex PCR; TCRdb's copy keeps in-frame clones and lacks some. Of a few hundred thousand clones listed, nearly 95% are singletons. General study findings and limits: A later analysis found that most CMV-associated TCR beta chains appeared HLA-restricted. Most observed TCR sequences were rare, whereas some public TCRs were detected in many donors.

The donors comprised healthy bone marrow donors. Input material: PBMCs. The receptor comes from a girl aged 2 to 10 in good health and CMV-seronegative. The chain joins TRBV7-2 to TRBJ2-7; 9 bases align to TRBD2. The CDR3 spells CASTLELASGIGQYF. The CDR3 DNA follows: TGTGCCAGCACCCTAGAACTGGCTAGCGGGATTGGGCAGTACTTC.